This T cell receptor beta chain stems from a study of T cell repertoires in cytomegalovirus infection. With 5 bases removed from V and 4 bases from J, the gap between germline ends came to 12 bases. The CDR3 contains 14 residues. Germline loops: CDR1 MNHEY, CDR2 SMNVEV (reference sequence). TCRdb processed the reads anew with MiXCR; each CDR3 protein has one entry. The sample consists of a few hundred thousand distinct CDR3 sequences, about a sixth of them appearing once. The table lists this clonotype with a few counts. Antigen specificity is unknown. The study, taken as a whole, reports: Using cumulative public TCR beta family frequency, the authors identified those who carried CMV together with the relevant HLA.

Sequenced sample: CD8+ T cells from PBMCs. This chain joins TRBV27 and TRBJ1-3; D is possibly TRBD1 (5 bases). This clonotype was sampled from a human donor in good health (CMV status not recorded). Some clones in this sample may be carry-over from other donors' samples. The CDR3 DNA reads as TGTGCCAGCAGTAATGGGGGAACGGGAAACACCATATATTTT. It specifies CASSNGGTGNTIYF.